The entry that follows covers one T cell receptor (beta chain) sequence. The sample belongs to a study of CD8 T cells in Susac syndrome. Reverse transcription of about 0.5 to 1 ug RNA was carried out with random hexamers. TCRdb fed the immunoSEQ multiplex PCR reads into MiXCR, producing one record per CDR3 protein. The sample carries over 100,000 distinct CDR3 sequences, approximately 96% recorded once. The germline gives CDR1 MDHEN, CDR2 SYDVKM. V shed 7 bases and J shed 5 bases, with 11 bases lying between them. This CDR3 has 13 amino acids. V gene TRBV28 combines with J gene TRBJ1-4, with D possibly being TRBD1 (6 bases). Specimen: CD4+ T cells from PBMCs. This sequence was found in a human donor with Susac syndrome. The CDR3, as DNA: TGTGCCAGCACCCGGGGGGCGAATGAAAAACTGTTTTTT. This codes for CASTRGANEKLFF.